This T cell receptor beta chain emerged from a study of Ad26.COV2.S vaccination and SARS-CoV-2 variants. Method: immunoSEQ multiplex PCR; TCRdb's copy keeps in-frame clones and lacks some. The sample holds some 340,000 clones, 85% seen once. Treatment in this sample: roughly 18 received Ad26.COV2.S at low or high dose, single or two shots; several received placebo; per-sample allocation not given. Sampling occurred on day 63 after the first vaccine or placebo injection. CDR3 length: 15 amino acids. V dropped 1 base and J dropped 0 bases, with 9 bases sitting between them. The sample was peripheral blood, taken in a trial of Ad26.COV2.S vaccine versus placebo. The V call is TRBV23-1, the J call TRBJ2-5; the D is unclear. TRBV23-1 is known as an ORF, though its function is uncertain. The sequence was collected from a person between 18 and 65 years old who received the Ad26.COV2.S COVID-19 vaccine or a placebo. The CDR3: CASSQYSIHQETQYF. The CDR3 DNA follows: TGCGCCAGCAGTCAATATTCAATTCACCAAGAGACCCAGTACTTC.